The present entry profiles one T cell receptor (beta chain) with its context. Antigen: not known. Germline V lookup: CDR1 MNHEY, CDR2 SVGAGI. The CDR3 is 14 residues long. Trimming removed 6 bases at V and 2 bases at J, with 13 bases between. The data belong to a study of T cell responses to AZD1222 COVID-19 vaccine. Findings and limits, study-wide: In all cases, repertoires were sampled only after the peak T cell response. White British ancestry dominated among donors, who included more females, and clonal diversity was possibly underestimated.

The protocol was immunoSEQ multiplex PCR, while the TCRdb copy is restricted to in-frame clones and leaves out a portion. The data contain tens of thousands of clones, roughly 87% of them singletons. Here the sequenced sample was peripheral blood, taken on day 0 of AZD1222 vaccination. The V and J genes are TRBV6-5 and TRBJ1-2; D is unclear. The receptor comes from an adult in good health. Here the CDR3 DNA reads TGTGCCAGCAGCATGGACGGAGGGAACTATGGCTACACCTTC. Its protein is CASSMDGGNYGYTF.